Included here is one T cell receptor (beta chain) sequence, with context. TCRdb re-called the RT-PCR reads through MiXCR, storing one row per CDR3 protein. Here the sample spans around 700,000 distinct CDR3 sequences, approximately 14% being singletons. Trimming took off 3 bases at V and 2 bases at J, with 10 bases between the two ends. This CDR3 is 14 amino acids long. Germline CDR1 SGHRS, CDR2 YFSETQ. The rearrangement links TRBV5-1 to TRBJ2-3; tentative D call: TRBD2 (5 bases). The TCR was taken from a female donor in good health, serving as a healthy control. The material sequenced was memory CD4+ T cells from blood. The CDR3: CASSSEGVTDTQYF. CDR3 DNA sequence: TGCGCCAGCAGCTCCGAGGGAGTCACAGATACGCAGTATTTT.